This T cell receptor (beta chain) was identified during a study of T cell responses to AZD1222 COVID-19 vaccine. Overall study findings and caveats: Repertoire sampling occurred only after the peak T cell response.

The germline gives CDR1 SQVTM, CDR2 ANQGSEA. The trim removed 7 bases at V and 4 bases at J, leaving 18 bases unmatched. CDR3 length equals 18 residues. Profiling relied on immunoSEQ multiplex PCR, and the TCRdb table lists in-frame clones only, not all of them. The sample yields 110,000 or so clones, about 88% seen once. A remark on this clone: What it recognizes is unknown.

Source: peripheral blood, taken on day 0 of AZD1222 vaccination. The sequence was obtained from an adult in good health. The gene calls are TRBV29-1 and TRBJ2-1, with 11 positions matching TRBD1. The CDR3: CSADSIGTGGILYNEQFF. Written as DNA, the CDR3 is TGCAGCGCTGATAGTATCGGGACAGGGGGTATCCTTTACAATGAGCAGTTCTTC.